The 3 T cell receptor beta chains given below trace back to one sample, sequenced in a study of CD8 T cells in Susac syndrome. An amount of RNA that ranged from roughly 0.45 to 1 ug was reverse transcribed with random hexamers. TCRdb re-derived calls from the immunoSEQ multiplex PCR reads in MiXCR, one entry per CDR3 protein. Of about 140,000 distinct CDR3 sequences listed, about 95% are singletons. The specimen was CD4+ T cells from PBMCs. These receptors were taken from a human donor with Susac syndrome.

In nucleotides, the CDR3 is TGCAGTGCTGGGACAGTTAACTATGGCTACACCTTC. It codes for CSAGTVNYGYTF. The rearrangement uses TRBV20-1 and TRBJ1-2; 7 bases fit TRBD1. The J segment lost 1 base and the V segment lost 5 bases, leaving 1 base of the junction unmatched. Germline V lookup: CDR1 DFQATT, CDR2 SNEGSKA (reference sequence). This CDR3 is 12 amino acids long.

The chain uses TRBV20-1 and TRBJ2-5; D ambiguous. The length of the CDR3 is 13 residues. From germline, CDR1 is DFQATT and CDR2 SNEGSKA (reference sequence). V gave up 6 bases and J gave up 3 bases, with 14 bases separating them. The CDR3 DNA follows: TGCAGTGCGAGCCTGGTACCTGAAGAGACCCAGTACTTC. Protein: CSASLVPEETQYF.

About this clonotype itself: At one of its ends the junction is not consistent with the germline gene, which may arise from a read error. The V gene is TRBV20-1, the J gene TRBJ2-1; D perhaps matches TRBD2 (5 bases). Germline V lookup: CDR1 DFQATT, CDR2 SNEGSKA (reference sequence). CDR3 length: 15 residues. Written as DNA, the CDR3 is TGCAGTGCTCGAGATCGTGGGAGATTATATGGTGAGCAGTTCTTC. It yields the protein CSARDRGRLYGEQFF.